The T cell receptor beta chain under discussion was sequenced for a study of T cell responses to AZD1222 COVID-19 vaccine. Study at large: Analysis merged second doses at about 4 or about 12 weeks. Study conclusions and caveats: After the peak T cell response, and only then, were repertoires sampled. Increased Spike-specific TCR breadth and depth were observed after two AZD1222 doses.

The germline CDR1 and CDR2 sequences are SGHDT and YYEEEE. The junction had 9 bases not matched to a gene; V was cut back by 4 bases and J by 8 bases. This CDR3 has 14 amino acids. The repertoire was sequenced with immunoSEQ multiplex PCR; TCRdb's copy has only in-frame clones and lacks some. The data hold approximately 160,000 clones, with about 90% observed a single time. Of note for this clone: The antigen remains unidentified.

This receptor was taken from an adult in good health. This rearrangement joins TRBV5-6 to TRBJ2-1, with 7 bases matching TRBD2. The input for sequencing was peripheral blood, taken on day 0 of AZD1222 vaccination. CDR3 in amino acids: CASSRGSGSYEQFF. For the CDR3, the DNA is TGTGCCAGCAGCCGAGGTAGCGGGTCCTATGAGCAGTTCTTC.